These 26 T cell receptor beta chains were sequenced from one sample in a study of long-term antiretroviral therapy in people with HIV. With survey level as its setting, the immunoSEQ assay was v3.0. Here immunoSEQ multiplex PCR was the method, and the copy in TCRdb shows in-frame clones only, minus some. The sample consists of roughly 16,000 clones, approximately 84% of them appearing once. The sample here was unsorted PBMCs, taken 0.5 years after starting antiretroviral therapy. The receptors come from a middle-aged woman with HIV.

The J gene is TRBJ1-2, the V gene TRBV6-6; D is uncertain. There are 12 residues in the CDR3. CDR1 is MNHNY, CDR2 SVGAGI, per germline (reference sequence). The V and J ends lost 2 bases and 10 bases respectively, with 11 bases between them. The CDR3 DNA reads as TGTGCCAGCAGTTACCCGGAATCTGACTACACCTTC. Translation gives CASSYPESDYTF.

V usage is TRBV11-1 and J usage is TRBJ2-3; 8 positions agree with TRBD2. The V gene's germline CDR1 is SGHAT and CDR2 FQDESV (reference sequence). Trimming removed 3 bases from V and 9 bases from J; junction bases left unmatched: 11. This CDR3 contains 15 residues. The CDR3 bases are TGTGCCAGCAGCTTGTTACCGGGACTAGAGAGGACGCAGTATTTT. Its protein product is CASSLLPGLERTQYF.

The sample holds a few counts of this clone. The rearrangement links TRBV7-9 to TRBJ2-7; 7 nucleotides match TRBD2. This CDR3 is 16 amino acids long. Germline CDR1 and CDR2: SEHNR and FQNEAQ (reference sequence). Trimming took 0 bases from V and 0 from J; bases not matched to a gene: 5. In nucleotides, the CDR3 is TGTGCCAGCAGCTTAGCGCTAGGCGGGAGCTCCTACGAGCAGTACTTC. Translating it yields CASSLALGGSSYEQYF. The full variable domain, rest sourced from reference TRBV7-9 and TRBJ2-7, is DTGVSQNPRHKITKRGQNVTFRCDPISEHNRLYWYRQTLGQGPEFLTYFQNEAQLEKSRLLSDRFSAERPKGSFSTLEIQRTEQGDSAMYLCASSLALGGSSYEQYFGPGTRLTVT.

For this clone: At one of its ends the junction is not consistent with the germline gene, which may arise from a read error. The gene calls are TRBV20-1 and TRBJ1-1; 8 nucleotides match TRBD1. The germline CDR1 and CDR2 sequences are DFQATT and SNEGSKA (reference sequence). This CDR3 has 11 residues. The CDR3 DNA sequence: TGCAGTGCTAGACGGGGGGACAGGCAAGCTTTT. It is translated as CSARRGDRQAF.

This clone qualifies as medium-sized (0.01 to 0.1%). This chain joins TRBV7-9 and TRBJ1-2; D is perhaps TRBD1 (5 bases). The CDR3 runs to 14 residues. The germline CDR1 and CDR2 sequences are SEHNR and FQNEAQ (reference sequence). V lost 5 bases and J 7 bases, leaving 17 bases between the germline ends. The CDR3 coding sequence is TGTGCCAGCAGCCGGGTTTCGGGGGTCTCTGGCTACACCTTC. This translates into CASSRVSGVSGYTF.

V usage is TRBV10-3 and J usage is TRBJ2-3; 7 bases align to TRBD2. The CDR3 contains 16 residues. Germline trimming cut 11 bases from V and 5 bases from J; bases unmatched to any gene: 19. CDR1 ENHRY and CDR2 SYGVKD come from the germline V gene. The DNA of the CDR3 is TGTGCCTCCAAGGGAAGGGAGGGCCGAATCGTAGATACGCAGTATTTT. As protein: CASKGREGRIVDTQYF.

In DNA form, the CDR3 reads TGTGCCAGTGCCCCCCAGGGGAATAGGGATAGCAATCAGCCCCAGCATTTT. Translation gives CASAPQGNRDSNQPQHF. The J gene is TRBJ1-5, the V gene TRBV19; weak D call: TRBD1 (6 bases). Trimming removed 8 bases at V and 0 bases at J, with 20 bases between. The CDR3 has 17 residues. Per the germline V gene, CDR1 is LNHDA and CDR2 is SQIVND (reference sequence).

This chain joins TRBV28 and TRBJ2-1; D is undetermined. The germline V gene has CDR1 MDHEN and CDR2 SYDVKM. The V end was cut by 8 bases, the J end by 9 bases, with 23 bases between. The CDR3 loop spans 15 amino acids. In nucleotides, the CDR3 is TGTGCCAGCTCCCTTGGAAATCCTCGGGTGGGTGAGCAGTTCTTC. Translated: CASSLGNPRVGEQFF.

This clone showed up just once. The genes are TRBV6-6 and TRBJ1-4, with D possibly TRBD1 on 6 matching bases. The length of the CDR3 is 15 residues. The V gene lost 0 bases and the J gene lost 4 bases, with 9 bases spanning the gap. Per germline, CDR1 MNHNY and CDR2 SVGAGI (reference sequence). In DNA, the CDR3 is TGTGCCAGCAGTTACTCAGGGGGGCTTAATGAAAAACTGTTTTTT. This translates into CASSYSGGLNEKLFF.

The V call is TRBV7-6, the J call TRBJ2-5, with no clear D. The V gene lost 2 bases and the J gene lost 6 bases, with 4 bases spanning the gap. The CDR3 sequence is 11 residues long. Germline V CDR1 and CDR2: SGHVS, FNYEAQ. CDR3 protein: CASSLRKTQYF. The CDR3 nucleotides are TGTGCCAGCAGCTTAAGGAAGACCCAGTACTTC.

The V and J genes are TRBV15 and TRBJ1-5, with D unresolved. Trimming left V 4 bases short and J 4 bases short, with 11 bases between. CDR1 is LNHNV, CDR2 YYDKDF, per germline (reference sequence). CDR3 length: 14 residues. CDR3 amino acids: CATSTDSSNQPQHF. CDR3 in DNA: TGTGCCACCAGCACCGATAGCTCGAATCAGCCCCAGCATTTT.

The chain carries TRBV5-1 and TRBJ1-3; D is uncertain. Trimming removed 0 bases from V and 0 bases from J, with 7 bases in between. This CDR3 has 15 residues. CDR1 and CDR2 from the germline V gene are SGHRS and YFSETQ. CDR3: CASSLASDSGNTIYF. The CDR3 DNA reads as TGCGCCAGCAGCTTGGCGTCGGACTCTGGAAACACCATATATTTT.

J is TRBJ1-2 and V is TRBV19; D gene uncertain. The length of the CDR3 is 13 residues. Germline-derived CDR1 and CDR2 are LNHDA and SQIVND (reference sequence). V was clipped by 1 base and J by 7 bases, with 10 bases between them. The CDR3 sequence: CASSIVESAGYTF. As DNA, the CDR3 is TGTGCCAGTAGTATAGTCGAAAGCGCTGGCTACACCTTC.

V and J are TRBV2 and TRBJ2-7, with D possibly called TRBD1 or TRBD2 (5 bases each). Germline V CDR1 and CDR2: SNHLY, FYNNEI. V shed 5 bases and J shed 9 bases, with 17 bases lying between them. The CDR3 sequence is 13 residues long. The CDR3 loop reads CASSLSGAPRQYF. As DNA, the CDR3 is TGTGCCAGCAGTCTATCCGGGGCGCCTAGGCAGTACTTC.

The gene calls are TRBV5-1 and TRBJ2-5; D uncertain. The CDR3 length is 12 residues. The V and J ends lost 2 bases and 3 bases respectively, with 5 bases between them. Germline V gene data show CDR1 as SGHRS and CDR2 as YFSETQ. The CDR3 sequence: CASSFEEETQYF. CDR3 DNA sequence: TGCGCCAGCAGCTTCGAAGAAGAGACCCAGTACTTC.

The V gene is TRBV4-1, the J gene TRBJ2-7, with D hard to call. With 3 bases removed from V and 6 bases from J, the gap between germline ends came to 12 bases. Germline CDR1 MGHRA, CDR2 YSYEKL. The CDR3 totals 13 residues. CDR3 sequence reads: CASSQSDSLEQYF. In DNA form, the CDR3 reads TGCGCCAGCAGCCAGAGTGATAGCCTCGAGCAGTACTTC.

The chain joins TRBV6-6 to TRBJ2-7; 13 positions agree with TRBD2. This CDR3 contains 13 residues. V dropped 5 bases and J dropped 7; count of bases not matched to a gene: 2. CDR1 and CDR2 from the germline V gene are MNHNY and SVGAGI (reference sequence). This chain's CDR3 is CASSPGLAGEQYF. The DNA of the CDR3 is TGTGCCAGCAGTCCGGGACTAGCGGGAGAGCAGTACTTC.

The chain couples TRBV5-1 to TRBJ2-6; 8 bases agree with TRBD1. V lost 3 bases to trimming and J lost 0 bases; unmatched junction nucleotides: 8. Germline V CDR1 and CDR2: SGHRS, YFSETQ. The length of the CDR3 is 18 residues. CDR3 region: CASSSDRGGYSGANVLTF. The DNA of the CDR3 is TGCGCCAGCAGCTCCGACAGGGGCGGCTACTCTGGGGCCAACGTCCTGACTTTC.

The chain recombines TRBV4-3 with TRBJ1-3; the D is unclear. V gave up 0 bases and J gave up 0 bases, with 12 bases separating them. The CDR3 is 17 amino acids. Per the germline V gene, CDR1 is LGHNA and CDR2 is YSLEER. CDR3 sequence (DNA): TGCGCCAGCAGCCAAGAGAGGAAGGGTGACTCTGGAAACACCATATATTTT. It codes for CASSQERKGDSGNTIYF.

The chain couples TRBV19 to TRBJ1-2, with 9 bases fitting TRBD1. Germline V gene sequence: CDR1 LNHDA, CDR2 SQIVND (reference sequence). This CDR3 spans 13 amino acids. V shed 5 bases and J 5 bases; nucleotides not matched to a gene: 3. CDR3 coding DNA: TGTGCCAGTAGTGCAGGGACAGGGTATGGCTACACCTTC. Translated, it gives CASSAGTGYGYTF.

V is TRBV6-4 and J is TRBJ1-3, with D uncertain. V was pared by 6 bases and J by 2 bases, with 11 bases between. The CDR3 contains 14 residues. Per germline, CDR1 MRHNA and CDR2 SNTAGT. In DNA, the CDR3 is TGTGCCAGCAGGGCCGAGGCGACTGGAAACACCATATATTTT. This sequence encodes CASRAEATGNTIYF.

The rearrangement uses TRBV5-1 and TRBJ2-1; 9 positions match TRBD2. The CDR3 is 17 amino acids. Losses at the gene ends were 0 bases for V and 8 bases for J; bases not matched to a gene: 12. Germline V lookup: CDR1 SGHRS, CDR2 YFSETQ. Written as DNA, the CDR3 is TGCGCCAGCAGCTTGGCTCCTCCGGCTAGCGGGAATGATGAGCAGTTCTTC. It encodes CASSLAPPASGNDEQFF.

CDR3 nucleotides: TGTGCCAGCAGTTTCAGGGGAGATACGCAGTATTTT. The encoded protein is CASSFRGDTQYF. The chain joins TRBV27 to TRBJ2-3, with D possibly TRBD1 on 6 matching bases. V lost 3 bases, J lost 5 bases, and 6 bases lay in between. The CDR3 is 12 residues long. Germline loops: CDR1 MNHEY, CDR2 SMNVEV (reference sequence).

This clone was counted between two and nine times. The chain combines TRBV5-1 with TRBJ1-1; D gene unclear. The CDR3 loop spans 12 amino acids. Germline lookup yields CDR1 SGHRS and CDR2 YFSETQ. Trimming removed 7 bases at V and 7 bases at J, with 14 bases between. CDR3 protein: CASRITGDEAFF. In DNA form, the CDR3 reads TGCGCCAGCCGAATCACCGGTGATGAAGCTTTCTTT.

The genes are TRBV7-6 and TRBJ2-1; tentative D call: TRBD1 (6 bases). This CDR3 comprises 15 residues. V was clipped by 1 base and J by 5 bases, with 12 bases between them. From germline, CDR1 is SGHVS and CDR2 FNYEAQ. CDR3 sequence: CASSLGIGTNNEQFF. DNA for the CDR3: TGTGCCAGCAGCTTAGGCATTGGGACAAACAATGAGCAGTTCTTC.

This chain uses TRBV6-4 with TRBJ2-5; no clear D. Trimming left V 4 bases short and J 11 bases short, with 11 bases between. CDR1 and CDR2 from the germline V gene are MRHNA and SNTAGT. The CDR3 has 11 residues. Written as DNA, the CDR3 is TGTGCCAGCAGTGTCTCGGTGGGACAGTACTTC. Amino acid sequence: CASSVSVGQYF.